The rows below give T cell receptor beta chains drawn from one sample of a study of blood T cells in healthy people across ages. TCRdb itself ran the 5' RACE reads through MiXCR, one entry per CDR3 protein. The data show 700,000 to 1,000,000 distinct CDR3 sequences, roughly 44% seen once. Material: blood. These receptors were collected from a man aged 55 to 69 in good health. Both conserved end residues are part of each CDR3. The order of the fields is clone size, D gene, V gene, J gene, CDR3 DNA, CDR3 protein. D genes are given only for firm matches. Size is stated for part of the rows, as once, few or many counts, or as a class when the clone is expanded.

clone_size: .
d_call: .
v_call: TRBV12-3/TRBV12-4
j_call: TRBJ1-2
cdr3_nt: TGTGCCAGCACTTCCGGCGGTTATGGCTACACCTTC
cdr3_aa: CASTSGGYGYTF

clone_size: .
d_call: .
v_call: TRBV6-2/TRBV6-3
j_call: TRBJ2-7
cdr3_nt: TGTGCCAGCAGTGGTACGGCGGGCAATGAGCAGTACTTC
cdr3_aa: CASSGTAGNEQYF

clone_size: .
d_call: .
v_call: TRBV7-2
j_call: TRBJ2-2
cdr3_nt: TGTGCCAGCAGCAATGGGCAAGCCGGGGAGCTGTTTTTT
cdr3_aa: CASSNGQAGELFF

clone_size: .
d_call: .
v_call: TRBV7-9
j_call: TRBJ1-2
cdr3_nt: TGTGCCAGCAGCCGGGGGTATGATGGCTACACCTTC
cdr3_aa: CASSRGYDGYTF

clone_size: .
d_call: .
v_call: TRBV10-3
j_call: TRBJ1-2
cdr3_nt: TGTGCCATCAGTGAGGGCGACTATGGCTACACCTTC
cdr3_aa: CAISEGDYGYTF

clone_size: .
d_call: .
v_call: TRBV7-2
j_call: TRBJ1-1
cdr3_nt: TGTGCCAGCAGTACAAAGCTGCCGGGACGTGAAGCTTTCTTT
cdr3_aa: CASSTKLPGREAFF

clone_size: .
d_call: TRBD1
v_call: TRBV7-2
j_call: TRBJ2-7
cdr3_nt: TGTGCCAGCAGCTCCCGGACAGGTACTTCCTACGAGCAGTACTTC
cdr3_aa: CASSSRTGTSYEQYF

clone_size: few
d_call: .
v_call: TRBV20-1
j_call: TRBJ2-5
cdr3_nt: TGCAGTGCTCCGGATTCGGGTCGGGGGGCAAGGGAGACCCAGTACTTC
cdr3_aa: CSAPDSGRGARETQYF

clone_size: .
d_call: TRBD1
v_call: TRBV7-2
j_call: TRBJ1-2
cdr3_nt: TGTGCCAGTAGCTTCGACAGGGCTAACTATGGCTACACCTTC
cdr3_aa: CASSFDRANYGYTF

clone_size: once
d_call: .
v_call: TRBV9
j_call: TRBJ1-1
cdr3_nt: TGTGCCAGCAGCGTAAGTGATGCAGGGGAAACTGAAGCTTTCTTT
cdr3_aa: CASSVSDAGETEAFF

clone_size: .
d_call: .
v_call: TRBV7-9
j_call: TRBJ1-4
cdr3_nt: TGTGCCAGCAGCTTAAGATGGGAAAAACTGTTTTTT
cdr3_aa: CASSLRWEKLFF

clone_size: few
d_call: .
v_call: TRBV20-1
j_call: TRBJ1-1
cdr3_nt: TGCAGTGCTAGAGCGACAGCGAACACTGAAGCTTTCTTT
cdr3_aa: CSARATANTEAFF

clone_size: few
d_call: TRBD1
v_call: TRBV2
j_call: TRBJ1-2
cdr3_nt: TGTGCCAGCAGGCGACAGGGTGATGGCTACACCTTC
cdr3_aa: CASRRQGDGYTF

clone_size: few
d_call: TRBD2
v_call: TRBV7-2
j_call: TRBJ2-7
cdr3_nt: TGTGCCAGCAGCTTAAAGTCAGCGGGGGCCAACGAATACGACTACGAGCAGTACTTC
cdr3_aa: CASSLKSAGANEYDYEQYF

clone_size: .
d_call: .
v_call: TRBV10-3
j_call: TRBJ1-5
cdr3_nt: TGTGCCGCCGGGGGGGGACCTGATCTGCCCCAGCATTTT
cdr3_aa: CAAGGGPDLPQHF

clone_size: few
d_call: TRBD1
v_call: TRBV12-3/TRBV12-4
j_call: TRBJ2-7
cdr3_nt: TGTGCCAGCAGTTTAAGCGGACAGGCCCCCGGATGGCAGTACTTC
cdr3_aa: CASSLSGQAPGWQYF

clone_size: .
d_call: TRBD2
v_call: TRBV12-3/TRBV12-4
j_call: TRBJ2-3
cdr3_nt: TGTGCCAGCACCCCTGGGCTAGCGGGGTCCACAGATACGCAGTATTTT
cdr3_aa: CASTPGLAGSTDTQYF

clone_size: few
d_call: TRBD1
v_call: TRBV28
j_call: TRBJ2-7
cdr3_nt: TGTGCCAGCAGTCGGGGACAGGGGTGGGACGAGCAGTACTTC
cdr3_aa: CASSRGQGWDEQYF

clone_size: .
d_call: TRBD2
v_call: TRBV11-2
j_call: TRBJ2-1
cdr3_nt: TGTGCCAGCAGCCCGAGGGGGACTAGCGGGGGGAACTACAATGAGCAGTTCTTC
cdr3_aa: CASSPRGTSGGNYNEQFF

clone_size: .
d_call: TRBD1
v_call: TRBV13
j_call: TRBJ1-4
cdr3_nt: TGTGCCAGAAGTCAAGGGACAGGGATGAGAGCTAATGAAAAACTGTTTTTT
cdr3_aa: CARSQGTGMRANEKLFF

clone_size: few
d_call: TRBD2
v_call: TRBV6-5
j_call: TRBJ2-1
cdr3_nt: TGTGCCAGCAGTTACTCGATGAGGAGCGGGGGGGCAAATGAGCAGTTCTTC
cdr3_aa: CASSYSMRSGGANEQFF

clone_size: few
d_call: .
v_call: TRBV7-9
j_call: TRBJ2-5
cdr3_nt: TGTGCCAGCAGCTTTCTTGTGGTGGAGACCCAGTACTTC
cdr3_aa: CASSFLVVETQYF

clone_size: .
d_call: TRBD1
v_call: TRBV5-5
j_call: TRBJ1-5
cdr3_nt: TGTGCCAGCGCCCCGGACAGGGAATTCAGTCAGCCCCAGCATTTT
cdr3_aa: CASAPDREFSQPQHF

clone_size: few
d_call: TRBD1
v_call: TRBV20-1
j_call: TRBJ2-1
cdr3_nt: TGCAGTGCTAGAGTGAACAGGGGGAGCGGGCTGAGGCTCAATGAGCAGTTCTTC
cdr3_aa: CSARVNRGSGLRLNEQFF

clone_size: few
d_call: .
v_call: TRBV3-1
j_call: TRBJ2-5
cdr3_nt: TGTGCCAGCAGCCAAGTCGGGCGTTTCGGACAAGAGACCCAGTACTTC
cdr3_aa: CASSQVGRFGQETQYF

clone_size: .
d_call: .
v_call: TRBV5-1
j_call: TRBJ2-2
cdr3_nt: TGCGCCAGCACCGTGACCGGTCACGCGCCCGGGGAGCTGTTTTTT
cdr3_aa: CASTVTGHAPGELFF

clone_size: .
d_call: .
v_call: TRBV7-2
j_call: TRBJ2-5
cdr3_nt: TGTGCCAGCAGCCGACCGGGTTCCCCAGAGACCCAGTACTTC
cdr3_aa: CASSRPGSPETQYF

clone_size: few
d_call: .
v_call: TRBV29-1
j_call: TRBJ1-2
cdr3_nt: TGCAGCGTTGAACCGGGACTCGGAGGCTACACCTTC
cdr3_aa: CSVEPGLGGYTF

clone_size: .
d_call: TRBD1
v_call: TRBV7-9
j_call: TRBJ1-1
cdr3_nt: TGTGCCAGCAGCCTGAAGTCCGGGACAGGGAACACTGAAGCTTTCTTT
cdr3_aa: CASSLKSGTGNTEAFF

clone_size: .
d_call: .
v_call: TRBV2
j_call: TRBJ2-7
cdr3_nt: TGTGCCGGCAGGAGGGACCACTACGAGCAGTACTTC
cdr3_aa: CAGRRDHYEQYF

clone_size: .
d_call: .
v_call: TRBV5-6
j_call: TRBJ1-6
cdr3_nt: TGTGCCAGCAGCTTAGGTGGGATAACTTCACCCCTCCACTTT
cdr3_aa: CASSLGGITSPLHF

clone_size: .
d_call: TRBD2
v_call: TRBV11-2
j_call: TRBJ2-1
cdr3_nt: TGTGCCAGCAGCCCGTCGGGGGGGCGCGAATACAATGAGCAGTTCTTC
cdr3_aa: CASSPSGGREYNEQFF

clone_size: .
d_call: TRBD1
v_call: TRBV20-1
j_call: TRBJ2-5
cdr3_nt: TGCAGTGCTTCGTCCCCCACAGGGGGCCGACAAGAGACCCAGTACTTC
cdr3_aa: CSASSPTGGRQETQYF

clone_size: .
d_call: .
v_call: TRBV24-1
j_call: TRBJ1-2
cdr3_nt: TGTGCCACCAGTGATTTGACCCTGGGGGGCTACACCTTC
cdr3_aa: CATSDLTLGGYTF

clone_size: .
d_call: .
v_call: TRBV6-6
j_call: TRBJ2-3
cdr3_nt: TGTGCCAGCAGCTCCGTCAGGGGCTCTAGCACAGATACGCAGTATTTT
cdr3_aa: CASSSVRGSSTDTQYF

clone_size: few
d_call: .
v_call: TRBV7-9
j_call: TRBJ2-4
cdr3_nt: TGTGCCAGCAGCTTCGGAGCCCAAAACATTCAGTACTTC
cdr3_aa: CASSFGAQNIQYF

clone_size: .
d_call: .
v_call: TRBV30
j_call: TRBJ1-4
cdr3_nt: TGTGCCTGGAGTCCCGGGACATCAACTAATGAAAAACTGTTTTTT
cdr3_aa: CAWSPGTSTNEKLFF